One sample yielded the 10 T cell receptor beta chains listed below, sequenced in a study of response to subunit inactivated influenza vaccine (dated by TCRdb to the late 2010s). Libraries were made using RT-PCR. Sequenced on an Illumina HiSeq 2500. TCRdb applied fastp at Q25 and MiXCR to the public reads, then kept only in-frame beta chains. Every CDR3 protein is listed once, alongside the most common genes and DNA of its rows. Here the sample has roughly 520,000 distinct CDR3 sequences; roughly 23% occur a single time. The ten largest clones represent 1.5% to 2% of the sample. The sample here was CD4+ T cells sorted from PBMCs, taken roughly 5 days after vaccination. The source is a man aged 50-59 years who received an inactivated influenza vaccine. Donor details come from another sample of the same person, matched by shared clones.

Details on this clonotype: At one end the junction does not follow the germline gene, possibly because of a read error. V and J are TRBV11-3 and TRBJ2-1, with TRBD2 identical over 7 bases. The germline gives CDR1 SGHNT, CDR2 YENEEA. The CDR3 covers 12 residues. The CDR3 DNA reads TGTGCCAGCAGCTCGACTAGCAGGGAGCAGTTCTTT. This gives the protein CASSSTSREQFF.

J is TRBJ2-7 and V is TRBV20-1, with no clear D. There are 13 residues in the CDR3. V dropped 5 bases and J dropped 7 bases, with 18 bases sitting between them. Germline lookup yields CDR1 DFQATT and CDR2 SNEGSKA (reference sequence). CDR3 sequence reads: CSADLYATGEQYF. CDR3 DNA sequence: TGCAGTGCTGATCTATACGCCACGGGTGAGCAGTACTTC.

The table lists this clonotype with a few counts. The chain's CDR3 is CASSPPPGANTGELFF. The CDR3 region has the DNA TGCGCCAGCAGCCCTCCCCCAGGGGCGAACACCGGGGAGCTGTTTTTT. The rearrangement uses TRBV4-1 and TRBJ2-2; perhaps TRBD1 as D (6 bases). There are 16 residues in the CDR3. Germline assignment: CDR1 MGHRA and CDR2 YSYEKL. The ends were cut back, 4 bases at V and 0 bases at J, with 12 bases in the middle.

This clonotype was observed a handful of times. The chain is built from TRBV20-1 and TRBJ2-4; D is possibly TRBD2 (5 bases). The germline V gene has CDR1 DFQATT and CDR2 SNEGSKA (reference sequence). The CDR3 length is 14 residues. Between the trimmed V and J ends, which lost 5 bases and 0 bases, there was a span of 11 bases. The CDR3 DNA reads TGCAGTGCTCTGACTAAACTAGCCAAAAACATTCAGTACTTC. Its protein product is CSALTKLAKNIQYF.

The rearrangement joins TRBV25-1 to TRBJ2-5; 7 nucleotides line up with TRBD2. V shed 6 bases, J shed 8 bases, and the junction held 12 bases outside the gene matches. Looked up from germline, CDR1 is MGHDK and CDR2 is SYGVNS. The CDR3 loop spans 14 amino acids. CDR3 coding DNA: TGTGCCAGCAGGGCCACGGCGGCGGGAGAAACCCAGTACTTC. Its translation is CASRATAAGETQYF.

The chain couples TRBV20-1 to TRBJ2-7, with 9 bases that match TRBD1. V lost 5 bases, J lost 6 bases, and 11 bases stayed unmatched. Germline CDR1 and CDR2: DFQATT and SNEGSKA (reference sequence). The CDR3 has 14 amino acids. CDR3 nucleotide sequence: TGCAGTGCTTTGATGGGACAGGGATGGAGCGAGCAGTACTTC. This encodes CSALMGQGWSEQYF.

This clonotype came up a few times. This chain uses TRBV5-1 with TRBJ2-5; D uncertain. The germline gives CDR1 SGHRS, CDR2 YFSETQ. The CDR3 is 13 amino acids. The germline V and J ends were trimmed by 4 bases and 5 bases, with 12 bases remaining between them. The CDR3 DNA reads TGCGCCAGCAGCCCCCTTTCGGTGGAGACCCAGTACTTC. Its protein is CASSPLSVETQYF.

The gene calls are TRBV2 and TRBJ2-2, with 12 bases that match TRBD2. The ends lost 4 bases at V and 5 bases at J; junction bases unmatched: 2. Germline loops: CDR1 SNHLY, CDR2 FYNNEI. The CDR3 covers 15 residues. The CDR3 DNA reads as TGTGCCAGCAGTGTTGGACTAGCGGGGACCGGGGAGCTGTTTTTT. Translation: CASSVGLAGTGELFF.

The rearrangement uses TRBV5-1 and TRBJ2-2; no reliable D call. V was pared by 8 bases and J by 0 bases, with 11 bases between. Germline-derived CDR1 and CDR2 are SGHRS and YFSETQ. There are 14 residues in the CDR3. The CDR3 DNA reads as TGCGCCAGTAGGGCGAGCACGAACACCGGGGAGCTGTTTTTT. Translation: CASRASTNTGELFF.

The chain has TRBV6-1 and TRBJ2-3; D is possibly TRBD1 or TRBD2 (7 bases each). Germline-derived CDR1 and CDR2 are MNHNS and SASEGT. Trimming cost V 6 bases and J 0 bases, with 16 bases left between them. The CDR3 extends over 16 amino acids. CDR3 sequence (DNA): TGTGCCAGCAGGATACGACAGGGAGGGAGCACAGATACGCAGTATTTT. It specifies CASRIRQGGSTDTQYF.